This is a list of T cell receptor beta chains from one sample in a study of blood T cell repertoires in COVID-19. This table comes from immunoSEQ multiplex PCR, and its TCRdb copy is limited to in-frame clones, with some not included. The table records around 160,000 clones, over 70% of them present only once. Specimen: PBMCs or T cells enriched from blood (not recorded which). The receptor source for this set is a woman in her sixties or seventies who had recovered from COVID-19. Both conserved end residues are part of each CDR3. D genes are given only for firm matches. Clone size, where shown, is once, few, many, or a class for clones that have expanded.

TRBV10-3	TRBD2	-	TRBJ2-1	TGTGCCATCAGTCGAGCGGGGCTGAATGAGCAGTTCTTC	CAISRAGLNEQFF
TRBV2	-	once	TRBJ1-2	TGTGCCAGGGGCCTGGCCGCCTCCTATGGCTACACCTTC	CARGLAASYGYTF
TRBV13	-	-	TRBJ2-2	TGTGCCAGCAGCTCTCGGGGTTGGGCAACCGGGGAGCTGTTTTTT	CASSSRGWATGELFF
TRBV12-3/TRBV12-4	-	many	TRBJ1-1	TGTGCCAGCAGTTTATACCGGGACACTGAAGCTTTCTTT	CASSLYRDTEAFF
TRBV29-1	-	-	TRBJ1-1	TGCAGCGTTTTTCCAGGGGAGACTGAAGCTTTCTTT	CSVFPGETEAFF
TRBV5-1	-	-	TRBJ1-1	TGCGCCAGCAGCTTGGGCGGGCACACTGAAGCTTTCTTT	CASSLGGHTEAFF
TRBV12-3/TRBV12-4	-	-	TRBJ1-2	TGTGCCAGCAGCTATCAAGTGGACTATGGCTACACCTTC	CASSYQVDYGYTF
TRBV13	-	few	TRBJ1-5	TGTGCCAGCAGCTTAGGAAGAGGGAATCAGCCCCAGCATTTT	CASSLGRGNQPQHF
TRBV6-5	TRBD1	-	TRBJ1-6	TGTGCCAGCAACGACAGGGCGGTCTCACCCCTCCACTTT	CASNDRAVSPLHF
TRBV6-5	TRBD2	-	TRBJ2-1	TGTGCCAGTGGGGCTACTAGCGGGAGGAACAATGAGCAGTTCTTC	CASGATSGRNNEQFF
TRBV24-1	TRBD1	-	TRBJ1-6	TGTGCCATCCGACAGGGGGAGAATTCACCCCTCCACTTT	CAIRQGENSPLHF
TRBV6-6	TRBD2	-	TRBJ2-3	TGTGCCAGCAGTTATGGCAGCGGGGGGCCAGGAGATACGCAGTATTTT	CASSYGSGGPGDTQYF
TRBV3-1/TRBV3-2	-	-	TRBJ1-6	TGTGCCAGCAGCCGAAGCGAAGCCACACCCCTCCACTTT	CASSRSEATPLHF
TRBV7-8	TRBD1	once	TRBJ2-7	TGTGCCAGCAGCCCGACAGGGGACGAGCAGTACTTC	CASSPTGDEQYF
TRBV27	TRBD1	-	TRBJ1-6	TGTGCCAGCAGTATGACAGGGGAGGAATCACCCCTCCACTTT	CASSMTGEESPLHF
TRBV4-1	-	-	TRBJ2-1	TGCGCCAGCAGCCAAGTTCTAGCGACTGAGCAGTTCTTC	CASSQVLATEQFF
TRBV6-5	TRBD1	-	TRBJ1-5	TGTGCCAGCAGAACGGACAGGGCGGCTCAGCCCCAGCATTTT	CASRTDRAAQPQHF
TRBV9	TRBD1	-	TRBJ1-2	TGTGCCAGTACAGGGGGACCTCAGAATGGCTACACCTTC	CASTGGPQNGYTF
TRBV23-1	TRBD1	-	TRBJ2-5	TGCGCCAGCAGAGGGACAGGAGGTGACCAGTACTTC	CASRGTGGDQYF
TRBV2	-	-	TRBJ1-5	TGTGCCAGCAGCCTGGGGGGGGCGCAGGGCCAGCCCCAGCATTTT	CASSLGGAQGQPQHF
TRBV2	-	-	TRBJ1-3	TGTGCCAGCAGTGAACCGTACTCTGGAAACACCATATATTTT	CASSEPYSGNTIYF
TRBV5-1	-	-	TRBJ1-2	TGCGCCAGCAGCTTGGAGGCAGGTCTCTATGGCTACACCTTC	CASSLEAGLYGYTF
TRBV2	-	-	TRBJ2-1	TGTGCCAGCAGTGAGGGCAGAACCTACAATGAGCAGTTCTTC	CASSEGRTYNEQFF
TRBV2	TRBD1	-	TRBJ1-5	TGTGCCAGCAGGAAGGGACAGGGAATAGGGAAGCCCCAGCATTTT	CASRKGQGIGKPQHF
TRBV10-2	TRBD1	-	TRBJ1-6	TGCGCCAGCAGCACGGGACAGGGGGCTAATTCACCCCTCCACTTT	CASSTGQGANSPLHF
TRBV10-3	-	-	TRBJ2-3	TGTGCCATCAGTGATGTCGCTAGCTATACGCAGTATTTT	CAISDVASYTQYF
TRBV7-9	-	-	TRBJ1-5	TGTGCCAGCAGCGAGCGACAGTCGAGCAATTTGGAGCCCCAGCATTTT	CASSERQSSNLEPQHF
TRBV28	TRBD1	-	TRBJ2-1	TGTGCCAGCAGTGAAGCAGCGACAGGGGTGCATGAGCAGTTCTTC	CASSEAATGVHEQFF
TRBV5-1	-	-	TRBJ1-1	TGCGCCAGCAGCTATGGACACGTTAACACTGAAGCTTTCTTT	CASSYGHVNTEAFF
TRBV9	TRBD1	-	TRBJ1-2	TGTGCCAGCAGCGTACAGGGACAGAACTATGGCTACACCTTC	CASSVQGQNYGYTF
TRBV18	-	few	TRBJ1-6	TGTGCCAGCTCACCACTTAGAATTCGGCAGGGCGACTCACCCCTCCACTTT	CASSPLRIRQGDSPLHF
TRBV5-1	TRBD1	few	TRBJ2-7	TGCGCCAGCAGCCCGATGGACAGGCCCTCCTACGAGCAGTACTTC	CASSPMDRPSYEQYF
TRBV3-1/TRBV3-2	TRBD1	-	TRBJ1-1	TGTGCCAGCAGCCCCCGACAGGGGGAGGTGAACACTGAAGCTTTCTTT	CASSPRQGEVNTEAFF
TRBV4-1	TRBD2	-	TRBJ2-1	TGCGCCAGCAGCCAAGACAATAGCGGGGGTAGATATGAGCAGTTCTTC	CASSQDNSGGRYEQFF
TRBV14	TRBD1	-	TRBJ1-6	TGTGCCAGCAGCCAAAACTCTGGGGGACAGGCCCTCCACTTT	CASSQNSGGQALHF
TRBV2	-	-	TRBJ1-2	TGTGCCAGCAGCCTAGGGCAGGGGAACTATGGCTACACCTTC	CASSLGQGNYGYTF
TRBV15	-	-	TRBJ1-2	TGTGCCACCAGTCCTGGTCGAGGGTTGAACTATGGCTACACCTTC	CATSPGRGLNYGYTF
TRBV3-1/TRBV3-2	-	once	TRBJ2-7	TGTGCCAGCAGGGGAGCTTACGAGCAGTACTTC	CASRGAYEQYF
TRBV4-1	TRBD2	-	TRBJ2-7	TGCGCCAGCAGCCAAGATTCGTTAGCGGGGGGGTCCTACGAGCAGTACTTC	CASSQDSLAGGSYEQYF
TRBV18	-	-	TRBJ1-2	TGTGCCAGCTCACCTGAGAGGACAACTCTAGGATATGGCTACACCTTC	CASSPERTTLGYGYTF
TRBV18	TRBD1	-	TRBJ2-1	TGTGCCAGCTCACCACAGAGACAGGGCTCCTACAATGAGCAGTTCTTC	CASSPQRQGSYNEQFF
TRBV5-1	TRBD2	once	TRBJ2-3	TGCGCCAGCAGTTCATTTCCCGGGACTAGCGGCCAAACCTACACAGATACGCAGTATTTT	CASSSFPGTSGQTYTDTQYF
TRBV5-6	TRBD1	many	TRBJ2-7	TGTGCCAGCAGCTTGGGCCCTGGGACAGGGGGATACGAGCAGTACTTC	CASSLGPGTGGYEQYF
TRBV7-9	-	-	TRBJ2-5	TGTGCCAGCAGCCCTAAAGAGACCCAGTACTTC	CASSPKETQYF